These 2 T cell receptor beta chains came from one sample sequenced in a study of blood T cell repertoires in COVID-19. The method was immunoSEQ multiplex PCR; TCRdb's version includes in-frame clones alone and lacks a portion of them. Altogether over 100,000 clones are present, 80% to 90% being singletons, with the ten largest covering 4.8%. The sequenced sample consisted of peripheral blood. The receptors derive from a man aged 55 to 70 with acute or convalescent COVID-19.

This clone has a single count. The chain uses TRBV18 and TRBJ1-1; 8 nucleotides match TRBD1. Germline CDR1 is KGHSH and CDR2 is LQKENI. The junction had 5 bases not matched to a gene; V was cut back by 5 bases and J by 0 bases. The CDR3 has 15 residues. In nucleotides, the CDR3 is TGTGCCAGCTCATCATCAGGGGGCTTGAACACTGAAGCTTTCTTT. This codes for CASSSSGGLNTEAFF.

The DNA of the CDR3 is TGCGCCAGCAGCTTGGAAATGCGACAGGGTGGTGAAAAACTGTTTTTT. Protein product: CASSLEMRQGGEKLFF. V is TRBV5-1 and J is TRBJ1-4; 7 nucleotides align to TRBD1. CDR1 and CDR2 (germline): SGHRS, YFSETQ. The trim removed 0 bases at V and 7 bases at J, leaving 9 bases unmatched. CDR3 length: 16 amino acids.